The present T cell receptor (beta chain) was sequenced within a study of shared clonotypes between healthy human individuals. From germline, CDR1 is SGHRS and CDR2 YFSETQ. Trimming took off 5 bases at V and 7 bases at J, with 15 bases between the two ends. There are 14 residues in the CDR3. A CD45RA+ naive subset and a CD45RA-negative memory subset were split from CD4+ cells. The method was immunoSEQ multiplex PCR; TCRdb's version includes in-frame clones alone and lacks a portion of them. Among over a million clones listed, 98% were seen once. This chain connects TRBV5-1 to TRBJ2-2, with D uncertain. The receptor comes from a man aged 30 to 39 in good health. Sequencing was performed on naive CD4+ T cells sorted from blood. Subset noted: CD45RA+ positively selected. This chain's CDR3 is CASRPGPSYGELFF. The CDR3 DNA sequence: TGCGCCAGCAGACCGGGCCCTTCGTACGGGGAGCTGTTTTTT.